This entry concerns a single TCR beta chain. What antigen it recognizes has not been identified. Per-base qualities were not stored, and no clone one base away is much larger. The sample is drawn from a study of T-cell memory formation after mild COVID-19 (dated by TCRdb to about 2021). About the full investigation: TCR sequence clusters from the two donors were largely donor specific. In two donors, T-cell clones that expanded and contracted after mild COVID-19 were tracked by sequencing TCRalpha and TCRbeta repertoires over time. Two young, previously healthy adult volunteers, one female and one male, were included in the cohort. The investigation overall reported the following: Only two mild cases were covered in the study, and larger cohorts including severe cases with pre-infection samples were considered necessary. Contracting CD4+ clones appeared mostly in the CM and EM memory subsets, whereas CD8+ clones were enriched in EMRA. From day 15 to 85, contracting clones showed balanced CD4/CD8 phenotypes, whereas a second wave of clones that expanded from day 15 to 37 leaned towards CD4+. Some responding clones were found in pre-infection memory, which suggests that pre-existing cross-reactive memory T cells took part in the SARS-CoV-2 response. The second-wave clones that peaked on day 37 were not confirmed to be SARS-CoV-2 specific.

CDR3 length: 14 amino acids, cysteine to phenylalanine. This entry keeps only the CDR3 DNA: 42 bases, framed from base 1. V lost 0 bases and J lost 7 bases; the stretch between them is 7 bases long. Taken from the germline V gene, the CDR1 and CDR2 loops are MGHRA and YSYEKL. Sequencer: Illumina NovaSeq 6000. TCRalpha and TCRbeta cDNA libraries were constructed by 5'RACE with constant-segment primers, with sample barcodes and unique molecular identifiers being introduced. RNA was extracted from every sample with Trizol reagent. Library amplification was performed in two PCR steps, and a second sample barcode and Illumina TruSeq adapters were introduced in the second step. Sequencing of the libraries was done on an Illumina NovaSeq, producing 2 x 150 bp paired-end reads. As for the authors' bioinformatics: Reads were demultiplexed and collapsed into UMI-guided consensus sequences with migec v1.2.7. Using mixcr v2.1.11, the UMI consensuses were aligned to TRA and TRB V and J templates and assembled into clonotypes. A clonotype was counted as expanded or contracted only if both edgeR and NoisET called the change significant, with noise models trained on biological replicates. For edgeR calls, a false discovery rate-adjusted p below 0.01 and a log2 fold-change threshold of 1 were applied. PCA with hierarchical clustering of max-normalized trajectories of the 1000 most abundant clonotypes was used as exploratory dynamics analysis. Separately sequenced CD4+ and CD8+ repertoires were used to assign a CD4 or CD8 phenotype to each responding clone. Through fastp at Q25 and MiXCR, TCRdb rebuilt clones from the public reads, retaining in-frame beta chains. Each record represents a unique CDR3 protein, reported with the most common genes and DNA among its rows. TCRdb's processing, not the authors', yielded these V and J calls. The sample includes approximately 300,000 distinct CDR3 sequences, with 15% to 20% observed a single time. The ten largest clones capture approximately 20% of the sample.

Ficoll-Paque density gradient centrifugation was the method used to isolate PBMCs. The material sequenced was PBMCs or a T cell subset sorted from them (not recorded which). The sequence came from a man between 18 and 29 years old who had mild COVID-19 (a few samples of this study predate the infection). The sample titles of this study are shuffled in the database, so cell type and time point are left out; the donor was told from shared clones. Recombination connected TRBV4-1 to TRBJ1-6; the D gene is perhaps TRBD1, from 6 matching bases. In nucleotides, the sequence is TGCGCCAGCAGCCAAGAGGGGGCGAATTCACCCCTCCACTTT. This sequence encodes CASSQEGANSPLHF.